Presented here are 31 T cell receptor beta chains from one specimen sequenced in a study of CXCR3-negative and CXCR3-positive naive CD8 T cells. Findings of the study overall: CXCR3-positive naive cells had TRB CDR3s that were more hydrophobic than CXCR3-negative naive cells had.

Each TRB cDNA library was prepared by 5' RACE (with UMI labels). Reprocessing the 5' RACE reads, TCRdb reports a single entry for every CDR3 protein and omits DNA. This repertoire comprises 100,000 to 150,000 distinct CDR3 sequences; its ten largest clones make up 0.41%. These receptors have no identified antigens. Material for sequencing was naive CXCR3+ CD8+ T cells from blood. As for subset: CD45RO-CCR7+CD27+CD95- naive CD8+ T cells expressing CXCR3 (TNR3+). The receptor set was obtained from a human donor in good health. Some clones in this sample may be carry-over from other donors' samples.

This chain connects TRBV12-3 or TRBV12-4 to TRBJ2-3; the D gene TCRdb calls, TRBD2, cannot be checked with no DNA. The CDR3 contains 16 residues. The CDR3 loop is CASSPRLAWGTDTQYF.

The rearrangement uses TRBV29-1 and TRBJ1-1; TCRdb indicates TRBD1, and absent DNA this call remains unverified. Germline CDR1 is SQVTM and CDR2 is ANQGSEA. The length of the CDR3 is 12 residues. The CDR3 reads CSVVRGGTEAFF.

The chain links TRBV6-6 to TRBJ2-5; the TCRdb call, TRBD2, lacks DNA for checking. The CDR3 is made up of 17 amino acids. In germline, CDR1 is MNHNY, CDR2 SVGAGI (reference sequence). Here the CDR3 reads CASSYSWTSGDLETQYF.

V usage is TRBV7-8 and J usage is TRBJ2-7; the D gene TCRdb calls, TRBD1, cannot be checked with no DNA. The CDR3 is 15 amino acids. Per the germline V gene, CDR1 is SGHVS and CDR2 is FQNEAQ. The CDR3 loop is CASSSSHGTSLEQYF.

J is TRBJ2-7 and V is TRBV12-3 or TRBV12-4; no DNA is available, so the TRBD1 call from TCRdb remains unchecked. This CDR3 spans 17 amino acids. The CDR3 here is CASTPGRTRARGYEQYF.

The chain couples TRBV5-1 to TRBJ2-5. The CDR3 sequence is 11 residues long. Germline V gene lookup returns CDR1 SGHRS and CDR2 YFSETQ. The CDR3: CASRLQETQYF.

This sequence joins TRBV4-3 and TRBJ2-3; no DNA is available, so the TRBD2 call from TCRdb remains unchecked. This CDR3 is built from 15 residues. The germline V gene encodes CDR1 LGHNA and CDR2 YSLEER. The CDR3 protein is CASSQLAGGADTQYF.

The chain employs TRBV7-3 and TRBJ2-1. The CDR3 is 12 residues long. Germline values: CDR1 SGHTA, CDR2 FQGTGA. This chain's CDR3 is CASSSSNNEQFF.

The chain couples TRBV19 to TRBJ2-2; TCRdb outputs TRBD2, but without DNA this stays unchecked. CDR1 and CDR2 from the germline V gene are LNHDA and SQIVND (reference sequence). CDR3 size: 19 residues. The CDR3: CASSNHLEWTKANTGELFF.

The chain recombines TRBV9 with TRBJ2-5; no DNA is available, so the TRBD2 call from TCRdb remains unchecked. CDR3 size: 16 residues. Germline V gives CDR1 SGDLS, CDR2 YYNGEE. The chain's CDR3 is CASSGLAGGPRETQYF.

The chain recombines TRBV29-1 with TRBJ1-1; TCRdb names TRBD1, which stays unverified in the absence of DNA. This CDR3 has 12 residues. Germline values: CDR1 SQVTM, CDR2 ANQGSEA. The CDR3 spells CSVGQGGREAFF.

The CDR3 spells CASRGGSYEQYF. The gene calls are TRBV4-1 and TRBJ2-7. Germline loops: CDR1 MGHRA, CDR2 YSYEKL. There are 12 residues in the CDR3.

This chain connects TRBV28 to TRBJ2-7; TCRdb lists TRBD1, though no DNA is available to test this call. The CDR3 runs to 17 residues. Germline V gene data show CDR1 as MDHEN and CDR2 as SYDVKM. The CDR3 is CASSLGLSRGSTYEQYF.

V usage is TRBV5-4 and J usage is TRBJ2-2; the TCRdb D gene call, TRBD1, has no DNA to confirm it. Germline values: CDR1 SGHNT, CDR2 YYREEE (reference sequence). This CDR3 has 17 residues. The CDR3 here is CASSPRDRRTNTGELFF.

J is TRBJ2-7 and V is TRBV7-9; TCRdb returns TRBD1, unconfirmable since there is no DNA. The length of the CDR3 is 14 residues. Germline V CDR1 and CDR2: SEHNR, FQNEAQ (reference sequence). The CDR3 sequence is CASSNPGQGYEQYF.

V is TRBV28 and J is TRBJ1-4; TCRdb outputs TRBD1, but without DNA this stays unchecked. Germline V lookup: CDR1 MDHEN, CDR2 SYDVKM. The CDR3 is 13 amino acids. The CDR3 spells CATTVGGEEKLFF.

The V call is TRBV12-3 or TRBV12-4, the J call TRBJ2-7; absent DNA, TCRdb's TRBD2 call cannot be checked. The CDR3 extends over 15 amino acids. CDR3 loop: CASSPRDSSSYEQYF.

J is TRBJ1-1 and V is TRBV27; TCRdb calls TRBD1, which cannot be checked without DNA. CDR3 length: 14 amino acids. Germline V gives CDR1 MNHEY, CDR2 SMNVEV (reference sequence). The CDR3 reads CASSFTGMATEAFF.

This chain uses TRBV19 with TRBJ2-2; the TCRdb call, TRBD2, lacks DNA for checking. The CDR3 contains 15 residues. CDR1 and CDR2 from the germline V gene are LNHDA and SQIVND (reference sequence). The CDR3 loop reads CASSISAGPTGELFF.

The rearrangement uses TRBV3-1 and TRBJ2-1; TCRdb's D call, TRBD2, is unchecked because there is no DNA. The CDR3 loop spans 13 amino acids. Germline V lookup: CDR1 LGHDT, CDR2 YNNKEL (reference sequence). This CDR3 is CASSLGLWVEQFF.

This chain connects TRBV29-1 to TRBJ2-1; as DNA is missing, the TRBD2 call by TCRdb cannot be tested. The CDR3 has 17 residues. Germline values: CDR1 SQVTM, CDR2 ANQGSEA. CDR3 sequence: CSVGTSGFPSSYNEQFF.

The chain joins TRBV3-1 to TRBJ2-3; lacking DNA, the TRBD2 call made by TCRdb goes unchecked. Germline V gene data show CDR1 as LGHDT and CDR2 as YNNKEL (reference sequence). This CDR3 is 16 amino acids long. This chain's CDR3 is CASSQGVAGSTDTQYF.

This chain joins TRBV7-9 and TRBJ2-1. Germline values: CDR1 SEHNR, CDR2 FQNEAQ (reference sequence). This CDR3 spans 15 amino acids. The CDR3 here is CASSSAVSSYNEQFF. The full variable domain, completed using reference TRBV7-9 and TRBJ2-1, is DTGVSQNPRHKITKRGQNVTFRCDPISEHNRLYWYRQTLGQGPEFLTYFQNEAQLEKSRLLSDRFSAERPKGSFSTLEIQRTEQGDSAMYLCASSSAVSSYNEQFFGPGTRLTVL.

The chain uses TRBV7-9 and TRBJ1-2. The CDR3 is made up of 12 amino acids. Germline-derived CDR1 and CDR2 are SEHNR and FQNEAQ (reference sequence). This CDR3 reads CASSQTNYGYTF.

This chain connects TRBV5-1 to TRBJ1-6; the D call from TCRdb, TRBD1, cannot be confirmed without DNA. In germline, CDR1 is SGHRS, CDR2 YFSETQ. This CDR3 comprises 17 residues. CDR3 sequence reads: CASSPDRIASYNSPLHF.

V and J are TRBV24-1 and TRBJ2-5; as DNA is missing, the TRBD1 call by TCRdb cannot be tested. The CDR3 covers 18 residues. Per germline, CDR1 KGHDR and CDR2 SFDVKD. The CDR3 sequence: CATSEVGPVFFFKETQYF.

The chain couples TRBV9 to TRBJ2-1; TCRdb outputs TRBD1, but without DNA this stays unchecked. Germline CDR1 SGDLS, CDR2 YYNGEE. CDR3 length: 16 residues. The CDR3 region is CASSVDPGSSYNEQFF.

The rearrangement joins TRBV28 to TRBJ1-6; no DNA is available, so the TRBD1 call from TCRdb remains unchecked. CDR3 length equals 15 residues. Germline CDR1 and CDR2: MDHEN and SYDVKM. The CDR3: CASSLLRDSLSPLHF.

The CDR3 sequence: CASSSTESEAFF. The J gene is TRBJ1-1, the V gene TRBV7-9; TCRdb lists TRBD1, though no DNA is available to test this call. The CDR3 loop spans 12 amino acids. The germline gives CDR1 SEHNR, CDR2 FQNEAQ (reference sequence).

J is TRBJ2-7 and V is TRBV14. The CDR3 is 13 amino acids. CDR1 is SGHDN and CDR2 is FVKESK in the germline V gene. CDR3 sequence: CASSQEGFGEQYF. The complete variable domain, with remaining parts taken from reference TRBV14 and TRBJ2-7, reads EAGVTQFPSHSVIEKGQTVTLRCDPISGHDNLYWYRRVMGKEIKFLLHFVKESKQDESGMPNNRFLAERTGGTYSTLKVQPAELEDSGVYFCASSQEGFGEQYFGPGTRLTVT.

The chain recombines TRBV7-9 with TRBJ2-7; checking the TCRdb D call of TRBD2 is not possible without DNA. The CDR3 sequence is 13 residues long. The germline V gene has CDR1 SEHNR and CDR2 FQNEAQ (reference sequence). The CDR3: CASRDGLRYEQYF.